The sequence of this TCR beta chain was determined in a study of T cell responses to AZD1222 COVID-19 vaccine. Points from the study as a whole: The study sampled repertoires only after the peak T cell response. Close to half of all spike-specific TCRs reportedly target regions of the variants that are unmutated. Seropositivity was recorded at baseline in only 6 or 7 AZD1222 recipients.

This table comes from immunoSEQ multiplex PCR, and its TCRdb copy is limited to in-frame clones, with some not included. The data contain 130,000 to 150,000 clones, around 90% of them singletons. With regard to this clone: Its specificity is not known.

The V segment lost 5 bases and the J segment 5 bases; nucleotides outside the gene matches: 14. Germline CDR1 reads MNHEY; CDR2 reads SVGEGT. This CDR3 region has 17 residues. The chain couples TRBV6-2 or TRBV6-3 to TRBJ2-2; 7 nucleotides match TRBD1. This clonotype originated in an adult who received the MenACWY meningococcal vaccine as a control. Here the sequenced sample was peripheral blood, taken 28 days after the second dose of the MenACWY control vaccine. The CDR3 DNA is TGTGCCAGCAGTCAATCGACAGGGACCATTAGGACCGGGGAGCTGTTTTTT. This codes for CASSQSTGTIRTGELFF.